This T cell receptor (beta chain) was identified in a study of regulatory T cells in long-lasting Graves disease (dated by TCRdb to the early 2020s). For context, the study as a whole: Newly diagnosed Graves' disease patients had taken antithyroid drugs for less than 3 months. The study took place in China and was registered as a clinical trial. Peripheral blood TCR sequencing and RNA sequencing compared persistent Graves' disease patients with newly diagnosed Graves' disease patients. A total of 33 samples were covered by TCR sequencing, comprising around 13 persistent and around 20 newly diagnosed Graves' disease patients. General conclusions and limits of the study: Persistent disease showed preferential use of TRBV28, TRBJ1-2 and TRBJ2-5, whereas newly diagnosed disease favored TRBV20-1 and TRBJ2-1. More public clonotypes were shared among persistent patients (under 3,000) than among newly diagnosed patients (more than 950). The authors noted that the small sample size was a limitation that may lower accuracy. Persistent Graves' disease patients showed lower TCR Shannon entropy and fewer highly expanded clones than newly diagnosed patients, suggesting clonal expansion. Sequencing and analysis were restricted to the TCR beta chain. The study examined only peripheral blood because the primary lesion, thyroid tissue, could not be accessed.

Libraries were prepared through multiplex PCR. Sequencing instrument: Illumina HiSeq 4000. CDR3 regions were amplified by Arm-PCR with iRepertoire HTBI primers to construct TCR beta libraries. PCR products were gel purified before sequencing. The study's processing was this. Gene usage analysis of CDR3 amino acid clonotypes relied on the approximately 60 TRBV and fewer than 15 TRBJ segments identified across samples. COPE and FqMerger were used to merge filtered high-quality paired reads into contigs. BLAST was used to align contigs to the IMGT TRBV, TRBD and TRBJ reference genes, and CDR3 was defined following IMGT. Any clonotype with a frequency above 0.1% was counted as a highly expanded clone. Shannon entropy was used to measure repertoire diversity, and the Gini coefficient was used to measure V-J evenness. A clonotype found in more than one individual was treated as public. The public sequencing data were trimmed at Q25 with fastp and processed into clonotypes with MiXCR by TCRdb, which kept only in-frame beta chains. Rows are combined by CDR3 protein, so each entry shows the most common genes and DNA. The V and J calls shown here were made by TCRdb, not taken from the authors' results. The sample contains around 250,000 distinct CDR3 sequences, about 17% of them found a single time. The ten largest clones represent 12% to 15% of the sample.

The germline ends are 6 bases apart after V is trimmed by 0 bases and J by 3 bases. In the germline V gene, CDR1 corresponds to SGHRS and CDR2 to YFSETQ. The CDR3 covers 13 residues, taking in both the cysteine and the phenylalanine. Just CDR3 DNA is preserved here, 39 bases in frame from base 1. This clonotype was seen many times. Its specific antigen is unknown. The input lacks base qualities; no much larger clone sits a single base away. This specimen's time point label, interpreted: newly diagnosed GD, antithyroid drugs for less than 3 months. For both TCR sequencing and RNA sequencing, RNA was extracted from PBMCs in TRIzol. Graves' disease was diagnosed according to American Thyroid Association guidelines. Patients for the study were recruited at an endocrinology department in Xi'an, China. Each patient gave approximately 8.8 milliliters of peripheral blood, collected in an EDTA anticoagulant tube. Ficoll Paque Plus density gradient separation was used to isolate PBMCs, and no additional T cell sorting was done. An Agilent 2100 Bioanalyzer and agarose gel were used to check RNA quality, while a NanoDrop 2000 measured RNA concentration.

This sample also belongs to another study, concerning T cells in Graves' hyperthyroidism and ophthalmopathy. That second publication adds: Stable Graves' hyperthyroidism was defined as no progression to ophthalmopathy during 18 months of follow-up. Hyperthyroidism patients were newly diagnosed, had a disease duration of under 2 months, and were aged 18 to 65 years. Patients with uncontrolled infections, other autoimmune diseases, pregnancy or lactation were excluded. Diagnoses relied on clinical symptoms, serum thyroxine and TRAb, thyroid ultrasound and orbital computed tomography. The TCR CDR3 was subjected to a first round of RT-PCR using the HTBI primer set and the Qiagen OneStep RT-PCR kit. Most expanded thyroid clonotypes (frequency above 0.001) were also detected in blood, suggesting blood repertoires may reflect thyroid immune responses. In cross-validation, a model built on a 13 V-J signature told ophthalmopathy apart from stable hyperthyroidism with approximately 90% sensitivity and roughly 83% specificity, and in testing the same model reached 80%/75%. In validation, the model predicted progression to ophthalmopathy with over 65% sensitivity and 72.22% specificity, a median of 6.5 months before onset. TCR V-J signatures able to tell the groups apart were searched for in a discovery cohort of approximately 95 patients, of whom 43 had Graves' ophthalmopathy and roughly 58 had stable Graves' hyperthyroidism. An independent validation cohort of around 19 hyperthyroidism patients and about 15 patients who later progressed to ophthalmopathy tested prospective prediction of ophthalmopathy. The roughly 90 discovery patients were divided at random into training and test sets in a 7:3 ratio. In addition, the study compared T-cell repertoires in thyroid tissue and in blood from over 5 Graves' hyperthyroidism patients. Following sampling, methimazole starting at 30 mg daily was given to hyperthyroidism patients, and high-dose intravenous methylprednisolone was given to ophthalmopathy patients. The libraries were constructed in a second round of multiplex PCR and then size-selected and purified. Paired-end sequencing of the libraries was performed with 100 bp reads on an Illumina HiSeq2000. SOAPnuke was used to process the raw data, removing reads that contained adapters or uncalled bases, had a mean Phred below 15, or lacked an exact match to the constant primer or identifier. COPE v1.2.5 was used to merge high-quality paired reads, and clonotypes were defined as unique nucleotide sequences. Clonotypes were aligned to IMGT TRBV, TRBD and TRBJ reference segments using MiTCR v1.1. The analysis included only V-J combinations with a frequency above 0.0001, which together covered approximately 99% of the repertoires. The TCS score was defined as the ratio of F50 (clonal expansion) to E x V (chaos), calculated using BLOSUM62-based TCRdist between CDR3 peptides within each V-J. Welch's t-statistics and random forest reduced approximately 520 V-J features to about 13, which were used in a naive Bayes classifier (R e1071). No statistical method was used to fix the sample size in advance, and group allocation was not hidden from the investigators. According to the paper, TCR Vbeta CDR3 sequencing was carried out on some 130 peripheral blood samples, which came from over 40 ophthalmopathy, around 75 hyperthyroidism and about 17 progressor patients.

This receptor was taken from a woman aged 25-40 years with Graves disease. Donor details come from another sample of the same person, matched by shared clones. The chain was built from TRBV5-1 and TRBJ1-1, with no D gene named confidently. This sample comprised peripheral blood mononuclear cells (PBMCs), obtained at new diagnosis, from a patient treated with antithyroid drugs. The CDR3 region reads CASSLELYTEAFF. The sequence in DNA is TGCGCCAGCAGCTTGGAATTGTACACTGAAGCTTTCTTT.